The rows below give T cell receptor beta chains drawn from one sample of a study of blood T cell repertoires in COVID-19. Profiled with immunoSEQ multiplex PCR; TCRdb holds only in-frame clones, not every one. The sample lists hundreds of thousands of clones, around 90% seen once, with roughly 6.2% in the top ten. Sequencing was done on a sample of PBMCs or T cells enriched from blood (not recorded which). All receptors derive from a woman in her 40s who had recovered from COVID-19. Both conserved end residues are part of each CDR3. D genes are given only for firm matches. Rows give clone size only sometimes, using once, few, many, or a class for an expanded clone.

TRBV7-9	TRBJ1-5	14	-	TRBD1	TGTGCCAGCAGTTCAGGACAGGGCAATCAGCCCCAGCATTTT	CASSSGQGNQPQHF
TRBV12-3/TRBV12-4	TRBJ1-2	12	-	-	TGTGCCAGCAGTTTGGCCCTCTATGGCTACACCTTC	CASSLALYGYTF
TRBV3-1/TRBV3-2	TRBJ1-4	14	-	-	TGTGCCAGCAGCCAAGGCAGGTCAAATGAAAAACTGTTTTTT	CASSQGRSNEKLFF
TRBV6-5	TRBJ2-3	14	-	-	TGTGCCAGCAGTACCGGGACTCCCACAGATACGCAGTATTTT	CASSTGTPTDTQYF
TRBV5-1	TRBJ2-1	14	-	-	TGCGCCAGCAGCTTGGGACTCACCGACAATGAGCAGTTCTTC	CASSLGLTDNEQFF
TRBV4-2	TRBJ1-5	15	-	TRBD1	TGTGCCAGCAGCCAAGAAGGGGGACAGAATCAGCCCCAGCATTTT	CASSQEGGQNQPQHF
TRBV18	TRBJ2-2	16	-	-	TGTGCCAGCTCACCAAAGGCCCACTCAGGCACCGGGGAGCTGTTTTTT	CASSPKAHSGTGELFF
TRBV4-3	TRBJ2-2	15	-	TRBD2	TGCGCCAGCAGCCGGGGGGGACTCCGAACCGGGGAGCTGTTTTTT	CASSRGGLRTGELFF
TRBV2	TRBJ1-1	16	-	TRBD1	TGTGCCAGCAGTTCGGGACAGGCCACGAAGAACACTGAAGCTTTCTTT	CASSSGQATKNTEAFF
TRBV7-9	TRBJ1-6	15	-	TRBD1	TGTGCCAGCAGCCCGAGCCGGACAGGGTTCCCACCCCTCCACTTT	CASSPSRTGFPPLHF
TRBV6-5	TRBJ2-7	15	-	-	TGTGCCAGCAGTTACTCTGAGACAGGCTCCTACGAGCAGTACTTC	CASSYSETGSYEQYF
TRBV4-1	TRBJ2-2	17	few	-	TGCGCCAGCAGCCAAGATCACCCGAGGTTCAGCACCGGGGAGCTGTTTTTT	CASSQDHPRFSTGELFF
TRBV7-9	TRBJ1-5	18	-	TRBD1	TGTGCCAGCAGCTTAGCCCGAACAGGGGGCGCAGGCAATCAGCCCCAGCATTTT	CASSLARTGGAGNQPQHF
TRBV19	TRBJ2-3	18	-	TRBD2	TGTGCCAGTAGTTCCCCCCCCGGGACTAGCGGGCGCACAGATACGCAGTATTTT	CASSSPPGTSGRTDTQYF
TRBV7-2	TRBJ2-7	15	-	-	TGTGCCAGATTAGGGGAGGGGGTCTTCTCCTACGAGCAGTACTTC	CARLGEGVFSYEQYF
TRBV5-1	TRBJ2-3	12	once	-	TGCGCCAGCTCCCGGGACTCCGACTCGCAGTATTTT	CASSRDSDSQYF
TRBV7-9	TRBJ1-2	13	-	-	TGTGCCAGCAGCTCACAGGGTGTGTATGGCTACACCTTC	CASSSQGVYGYTF
TRBV7-2	TRBJ1-1	14	-	-	TGTGCCAGCAGCATTAGACACGAGAACACTGAAGCTTTCTTT	CASSIRHENTEAFF
TRBV28	TRBJ1-5	12	-	-	TGTGCCAGCAGACTAGGAGATCAGCCCCAGCATTTT	CASRLGDQPQHF
TRBV28	TRBJ1-5	13	-	-	TGTGCCAGCGGAAAACAGGCGGAATGGACCCAGCATTTT	CASGKQAEWTQHF
TRBV19	TRBJ2-1	22	-	TRBD2	TGTGCCAGTAGTGCCCCCGCAAAGACTAGCGGGAGGGGTTCCAGCTCCTACAATGAGCAGTTCTTC	CASSAPAKTSGRGSSSYNEQFF
TRBV9	TRBJ1-1	15	-	TRBD1	TGTGCCAGCAGCAAAAAAGGGACAGCGAACACTGAAGCTTTCTTT	CASSKKGTANTEAFF
TRBV13	TRBJ2-5	15	-	TRBD2	TGTGCCAGCAGCCCAACGTGGGAGGGCTCACAGACCCAGTACTTC	CASSPTWEGSQTQYF
TRBV19	TRBJ1-4	14	few	-	TGTGCCAGTAGTTGGACAGCAACTAATGAAAAACTGTTTTTT	CASSWTATNEKLFF
TRBV15	TRBJ2-1	13	-	-	TGTGCCACCAGCAGAGTGCTAGCGTCTGAGCAGTTCTTC	CATSRVLASEQFF
TRBV28	TRBJ1-2	13	-	TRBD1	TGTGCCAGCAGGACAGGGCCCGTGGGTGGCTACACCTTC	CASRTGPVGGYTF
TRBV28	TRBJ2-7	9	-	-	TGTCCACAACACTACGAGCAGTACTTC	CPQHYEQYF
TRBV28	TRBJ1-2	13	-	-	TGTGCCAGCAGTTTAACAGGGCCTTATGGCTACACCTTC	CASSLTGPYGYTF
TRBV5-1	TRBJ1-4	15	-	TRBD1	TGCGCCAGCAGCTTGGCGACAGGGTTTGGAGAAAAACTGTTTTTT	CASSLATGFGEKLFF
TRBV11-2	TRBJ1-1	15	-	-	TGTGCCAGCAGCTTAGTCTCGCTAATGAACACTGAAGCTTTCTTT	CASSLVSLMNTEAFF
TRBV11-2	TRBJ2-7	12	few	-	TGTGCCAGCAGCTTATCGGGGTACGAGCAGTACTTC	CASSLSGYEQYF
TRBV19	TRBJ2-1	16	-	-	TGTGCCAGTAGTTCCCTCCCGCCCAGCTCCTACAATGAGCAGTTCTTC	CASSSLPPSSYNEQFF
TRBV6-2/TRBV6-3	TRBJ2-1	16	-	-	TGTGCCAGCAGTTACTTGGGGGGAGCCTCCTACAATGAGCAGTTCTTC	CASSYLGGASYNEQFF
TRBV7-2	TRBJ2-4	16	-	TRBD1	TGTGCCAGCAGCCAGGACAGGGGTTTAGCCAAAAACATTCAGTACTTC	CASSQDRGLAKNIQYF
TRBV5-8	TRBJ2-1	17	-	TRBD2	TGTGCCAGCACCCGGGGTAGCGGGAGTAGTTCCTACAATGAGCAGTTCTTC	CASTRGSGSSSYNEQFF
TRBV27	TRBJ2-3	11	-	-	TGTGCCACCTACCTGGTGGATACGCAGTATTTT	CATYLVDTQYF